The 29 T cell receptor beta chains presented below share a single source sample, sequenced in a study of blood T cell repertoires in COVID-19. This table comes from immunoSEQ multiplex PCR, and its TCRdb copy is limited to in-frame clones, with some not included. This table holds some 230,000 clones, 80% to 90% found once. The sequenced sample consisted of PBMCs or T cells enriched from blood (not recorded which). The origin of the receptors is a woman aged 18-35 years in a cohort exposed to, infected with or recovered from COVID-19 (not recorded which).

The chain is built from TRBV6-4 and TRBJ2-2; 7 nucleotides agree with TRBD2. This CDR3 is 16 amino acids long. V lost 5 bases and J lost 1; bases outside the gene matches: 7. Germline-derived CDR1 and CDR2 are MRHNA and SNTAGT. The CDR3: CASSRTSAVNTGELFF. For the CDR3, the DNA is TGTGCCAGCAGTCGCACTAGCGCAGTGAACACCGGGGAGCTGTTTTTT.

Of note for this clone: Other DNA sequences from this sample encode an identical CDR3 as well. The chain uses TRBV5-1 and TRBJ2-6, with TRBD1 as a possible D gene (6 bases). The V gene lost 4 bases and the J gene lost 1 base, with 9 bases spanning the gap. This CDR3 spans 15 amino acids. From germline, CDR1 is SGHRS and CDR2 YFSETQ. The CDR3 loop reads CASSVQGSGANVLTF. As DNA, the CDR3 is TGCGCCAGCAGCGTTCAGGGGTCTGGGGCCAACGTCCTGACTTTC.

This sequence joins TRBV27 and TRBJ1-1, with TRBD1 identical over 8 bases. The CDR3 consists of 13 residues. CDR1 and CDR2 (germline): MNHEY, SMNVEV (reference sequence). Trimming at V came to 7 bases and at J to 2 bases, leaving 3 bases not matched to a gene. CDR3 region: CASTGQGNTEAFF. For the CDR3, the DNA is TGTGCCAGCACCGGACAGGGAAACACTGAAGCTTTCTTT.

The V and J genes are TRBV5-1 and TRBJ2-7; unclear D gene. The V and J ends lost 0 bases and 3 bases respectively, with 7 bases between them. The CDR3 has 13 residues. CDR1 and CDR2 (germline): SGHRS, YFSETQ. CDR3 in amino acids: CASSLALSYEQYF. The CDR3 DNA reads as TGCGCCAGCAGCTTGGCGCTAAGCTACGAGCAGTACTTC.

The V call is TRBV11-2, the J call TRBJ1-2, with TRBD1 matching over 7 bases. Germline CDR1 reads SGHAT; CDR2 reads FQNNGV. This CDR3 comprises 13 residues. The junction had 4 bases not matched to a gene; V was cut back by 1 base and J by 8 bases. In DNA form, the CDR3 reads TGTGCCAGCAGCTTAGGGACAGGTTCGGGCTACACCTTC. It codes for CASSLGTGSGYTF.

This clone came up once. Written as DNA, the CDR3 is TGTGCCACCAGCAAGGACAGGGGGCAAGAGACCCAGTACTTC. This encodes CATSKDRGQETQYF. V is TRBV15 and J is TRBJ2-5; TRBD1 matches 10 bases. This CDR3 region has 14 residues. V trimming: 4 bases; J trimming: 2 bases; junction bases outside the gene matches: 1. Germline values: CDR1 LNHNV, CDR2 YYDKDF (reference sequence).

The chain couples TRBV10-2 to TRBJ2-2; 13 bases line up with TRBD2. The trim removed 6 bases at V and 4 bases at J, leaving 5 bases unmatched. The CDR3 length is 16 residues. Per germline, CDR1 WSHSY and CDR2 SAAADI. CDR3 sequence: CASRDGTSGITGELFF. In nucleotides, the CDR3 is TGCGCCAGCAGAGACGGGACTAGCGGGATCACCGGGGAGCTGTTTTTT.

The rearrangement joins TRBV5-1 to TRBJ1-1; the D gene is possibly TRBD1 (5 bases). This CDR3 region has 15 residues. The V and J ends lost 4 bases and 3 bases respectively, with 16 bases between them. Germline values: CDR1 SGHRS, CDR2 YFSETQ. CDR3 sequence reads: CASSTRQRGYTEAFF. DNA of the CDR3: TGCGCCAGCAGCACCCGACAGAGAGGATACACTGAAGCTTTCTTT.

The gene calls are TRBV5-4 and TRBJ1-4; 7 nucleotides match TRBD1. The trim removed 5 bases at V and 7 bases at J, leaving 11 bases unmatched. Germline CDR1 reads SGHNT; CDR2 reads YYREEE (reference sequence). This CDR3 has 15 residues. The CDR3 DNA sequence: TGTGCCAGCAGTTTTAGACAGGGCCGAGGTGAAAAACTGTTTTTT. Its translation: CASSFRQGRGEKLFF.

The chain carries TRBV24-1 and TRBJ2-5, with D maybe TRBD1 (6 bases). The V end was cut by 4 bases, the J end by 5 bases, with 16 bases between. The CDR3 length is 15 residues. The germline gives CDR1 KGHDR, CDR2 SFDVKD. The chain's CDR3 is CATSEWDNSVETQYF. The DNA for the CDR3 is TGTGCCACCAGTGAGTGGGACAACAGTGTGGAGACCCAGTACTTC.

The CDR3 reads CASSYGLAALHQETQYF. In DNA form, the CDR3 reads TGTGCCAGCAGCTATGGACTAGCGGCACTACATCAAGAGACCCAGTACTTC. The chain uses TRBV7-2 and TRBJ2-5, with 10 bases fitting TRBD2. V lost 4 bases, J lost 2 bases, and 10 bases stayed unmatched. CDR1 is SGHTA, CDR2 FQGNSA, per germline. This CDR3 has 17 residues.

The CDR3 is CASSLGTGQRNTIYF. As DNA, the CDR3 is TGTGCCAGCAGCTTGGGGACAGGGCAACGAAACACCATATATTTT. The chain links TRBV11-2 to TRBJ1-3; 9 bases agree with TRBD1. CDR3 length: 15 amino acids. Per the germline V gene, CDR1 is SGHAT and CDR2 is FQNNGV. V gave up 3 bases and J gave up 5 bases; unmatched junction bases: 5.

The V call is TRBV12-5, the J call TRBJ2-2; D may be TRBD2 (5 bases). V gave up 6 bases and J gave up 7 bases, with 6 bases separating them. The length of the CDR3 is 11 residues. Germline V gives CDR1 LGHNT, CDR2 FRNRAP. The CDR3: CASGEGGELFF. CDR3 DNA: TGTGCTAGTGGCGAGGGCGGGGAGCTGTTTTTT.

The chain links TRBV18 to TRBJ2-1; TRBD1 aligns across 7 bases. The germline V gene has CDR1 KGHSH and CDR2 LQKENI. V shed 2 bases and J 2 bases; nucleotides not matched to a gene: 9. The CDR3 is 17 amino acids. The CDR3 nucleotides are TGTGCCAGCTCACCATTTCTAGGGGGCAATACCTACAATGAGCAGTTCTTC. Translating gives CASSPFLGGNTYNEQFF.

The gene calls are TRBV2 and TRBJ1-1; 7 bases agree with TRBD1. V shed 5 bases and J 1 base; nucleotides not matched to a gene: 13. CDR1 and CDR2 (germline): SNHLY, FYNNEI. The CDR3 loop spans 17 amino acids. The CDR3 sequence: CASSTPGQDEQNTEAFF. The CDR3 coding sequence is TGTGCCAGCAGTACCCCTGGACAGGACGAACAGAACACTGAAGCTTTCTTT.

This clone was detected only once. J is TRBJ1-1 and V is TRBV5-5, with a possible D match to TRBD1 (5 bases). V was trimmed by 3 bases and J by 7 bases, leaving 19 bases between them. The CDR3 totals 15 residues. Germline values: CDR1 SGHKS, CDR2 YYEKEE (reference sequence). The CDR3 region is CASSWVGRLVGEAFF. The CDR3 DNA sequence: TGTGCCAGCAGCTGGGTGGGGCGTCTGGTCGGTGAAGCTTTCTTT.

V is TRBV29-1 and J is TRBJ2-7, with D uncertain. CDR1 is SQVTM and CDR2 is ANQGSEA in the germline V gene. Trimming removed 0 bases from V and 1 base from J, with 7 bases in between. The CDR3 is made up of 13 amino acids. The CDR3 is CSVEDAVSYEQYF. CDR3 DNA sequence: TGCAGCGTTGAAGATGCAGTTTCCTACGAGCAGTACTTC.

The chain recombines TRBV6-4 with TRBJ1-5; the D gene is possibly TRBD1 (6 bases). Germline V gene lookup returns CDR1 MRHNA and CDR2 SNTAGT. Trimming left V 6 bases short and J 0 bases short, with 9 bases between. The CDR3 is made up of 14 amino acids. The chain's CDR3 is CASSGQTSNQPQHF. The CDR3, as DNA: TGTGCCAGCAGCGGACAGACTAGCAATCAGCCCCAGCATTTT.

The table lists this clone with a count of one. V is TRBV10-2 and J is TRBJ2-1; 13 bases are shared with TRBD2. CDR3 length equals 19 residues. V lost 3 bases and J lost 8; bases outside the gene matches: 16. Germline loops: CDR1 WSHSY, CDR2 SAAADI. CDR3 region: CASSEQLKWTSGRYDEQFF. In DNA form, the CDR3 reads TGCGCCAGCAGTGAACAACTAAAATGGACTAGCGGGAGATACGATGAGCAGTTCTTC.

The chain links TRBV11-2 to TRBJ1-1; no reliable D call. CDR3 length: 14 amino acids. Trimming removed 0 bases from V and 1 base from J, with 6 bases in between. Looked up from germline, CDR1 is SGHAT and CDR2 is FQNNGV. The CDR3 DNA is TGTGCCAGCAGCTTAGAACGGGGGAACACTGAAGCTTTCTTT. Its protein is CASSLERGNTEAFF.

The CDR3 reads CASSPTPPNTGELFF. DNA of the CDR3: TGTGCCAGCTCACCGACACCTCCGAACACCGGGGAGCTGTTTTTT. The rearrangement links TRBV18 to TRBJ2-2, with D hard to call. CDR3 length: 15 residues. V was pared by 3 bases and J by 0 bases, with 8 bases between. CDR1 is KGHSH and CDR2 is LQKENI in the germline V gene.

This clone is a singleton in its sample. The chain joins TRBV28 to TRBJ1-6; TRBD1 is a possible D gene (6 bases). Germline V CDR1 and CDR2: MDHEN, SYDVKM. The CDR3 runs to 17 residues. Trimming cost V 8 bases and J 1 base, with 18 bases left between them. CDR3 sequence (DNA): TGTGCCAGCTTCAGCCAGGACAGCTCATCCTATAATTCACCCCTCCACTTT. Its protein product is CASFSQDSSSYNSPLHF.

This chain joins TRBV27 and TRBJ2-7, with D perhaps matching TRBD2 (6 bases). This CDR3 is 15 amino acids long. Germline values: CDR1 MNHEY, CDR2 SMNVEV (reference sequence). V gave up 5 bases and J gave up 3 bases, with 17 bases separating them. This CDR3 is CASSPRGSGFYEQYF. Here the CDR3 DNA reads TGTGCCAGCAGTCCCCGGGGTAGCGGTTTCTACGAGCAGTACTTC.

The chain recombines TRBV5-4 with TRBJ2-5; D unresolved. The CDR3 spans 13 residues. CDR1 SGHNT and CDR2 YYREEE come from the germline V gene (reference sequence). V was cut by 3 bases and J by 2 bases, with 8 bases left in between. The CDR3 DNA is TGTGCCAGCAGCTGGTACAGTCAAGAGACCCAGTACTTC. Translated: CASSWYSQETQYF.

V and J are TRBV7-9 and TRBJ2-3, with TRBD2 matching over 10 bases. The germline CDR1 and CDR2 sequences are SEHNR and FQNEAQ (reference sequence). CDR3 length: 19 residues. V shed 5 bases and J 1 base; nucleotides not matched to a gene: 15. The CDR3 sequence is CASSTRASGRPGRTDTQYF. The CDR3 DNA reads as TGTGCCAGCAGCACCCGCGCTAGCGGGAGACCTGGGCGCACAGATACGCAGTATTTT.

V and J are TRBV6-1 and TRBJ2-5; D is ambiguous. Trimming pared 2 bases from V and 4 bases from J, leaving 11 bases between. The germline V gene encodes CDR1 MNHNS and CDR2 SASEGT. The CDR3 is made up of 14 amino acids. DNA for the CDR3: TGTGCCAGCAGTGAATCCCTAGAGGTAGAGACCCAGTACTTC. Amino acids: CASSESLEVETQYF.

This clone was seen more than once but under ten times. This chain's CDR3 is CASSPIRGLEDQPQHF. In DNA form, the CDR3 reads TGTGCCAGCAGCCCTATAAGGGGGCTGGAGGATCAGCCCCAGCATTTT. The V call is TRBV27, the J call TRBJ1-5; the match to TRBD1 covers 7 bases. Losses at the gene ends were 6 bases for V and 5 bases for J; bases not matched to a gene: 13. CDR1 and CDR2 from the germline V gene are MNHEY and SMNVEV (reference sequence). The CDR3 has 16 amino acids.

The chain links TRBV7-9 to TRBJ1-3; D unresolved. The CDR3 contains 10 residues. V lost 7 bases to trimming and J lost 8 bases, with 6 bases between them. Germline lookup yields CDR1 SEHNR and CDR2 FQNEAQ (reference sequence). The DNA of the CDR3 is TGTGCCAGCATTCCCGACACCATATATTTT. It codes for CASIPDTIYF.

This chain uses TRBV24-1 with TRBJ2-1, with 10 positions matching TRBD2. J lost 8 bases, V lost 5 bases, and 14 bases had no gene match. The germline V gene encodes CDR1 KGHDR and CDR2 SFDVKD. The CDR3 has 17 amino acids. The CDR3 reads CATSGDAAGGYSDEQFF. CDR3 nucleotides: TGTGCCACCAGTGGTGATGCAGCGGGAGGGTATAGCGATGAGCAGTTCTTC.